This T cell receptor (beta chain) is from a study of glioma-infiltrating T cells after dendritic cell vaccination. For the study at large: Treatment, given 2003 to 2012, was autologous tumor lysate-pulsed dendritic cell vaccination. Three intradermal dendritic cell vaccine injections were given every two weeks.

CDR1 is SGHNT, CDR2 YYREEE, per germline (reference sequence). V dropped 3 bases and J dropped 0; count of bases not matched to a gene: 4. The CDR3 runs to 15 residues. PBMC were collected before vaccination, two weeks after the third vaccination, and at progression. Primers: 60 V beta forward and 13 J beta reverse. Repertoires were generated with immunoSEQ multiplex PCR, while TCRdb's copy carries only in-frame clones and drops some. The sample carries roughly 100,000 clones, more than 80% recorded once. The genes are TRBV5-4 and TRBJ2-3; 7 bases map to TRBD1. The receptor's source is a human donor with glioblastoma. Sequencing was performed on blood, taken before dendritic cell vaccination. CDR3 coding DNA: TGTGCCAGCAGCTGGGACAGATCTAGCACAGATACGCAGTATTTT. It specifies CASSWDRSSTDTQYF.